This paragraph covers one T cell receptor beta chain sequence. Its target is not known. Primers for the PCR totalled 60 Vbeta and 13 Jbeta. The method was immunoSEQ multiplex PCR; TCRdb's version includes in-frame clones alone and lacks a portion of them. Across 40,000 to 50,000 clones, the top ten clones capture about 1.2% of the sample. This entry is derived from a study of cytomegalovirus exposure and HLA in healthy donors. General study findings and limits: Serostatus for CMV was the only available immune exposure information. Using a false discovery rate of 0.05, a later analysis showed that about 16,000 TCR beta sequences were associated with HLA alleles.

Sequencing input: PBMCs. This TCR was sampled from a man younger than 40 in good health and CMV-seronegative.

Written as DNA, the CDR3 is TGTGCCAGTAGTATTGGGACAGTCCCTTCCTACACCTTC. Protein sequence: CASSIGTVPSYTF. The chain uses TRBV19 and TRBJ1-2; 7 nucleotides match TRBD1. Germline V gene lookup returns CDR1 LNHDA and CDR2 SQIVND (reference sequence). There are 13 residues in the CDR3. Trimming at V came to 3 bases and at J to 10 bases, leaving 8 bases not matched to a gene.